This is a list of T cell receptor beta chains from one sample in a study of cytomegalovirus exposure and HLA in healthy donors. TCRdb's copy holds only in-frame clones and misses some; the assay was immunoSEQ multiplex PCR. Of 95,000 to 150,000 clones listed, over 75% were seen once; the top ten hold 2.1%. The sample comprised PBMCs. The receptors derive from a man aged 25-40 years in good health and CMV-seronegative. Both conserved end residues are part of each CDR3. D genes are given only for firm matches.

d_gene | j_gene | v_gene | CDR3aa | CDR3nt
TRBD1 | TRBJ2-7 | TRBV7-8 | CASSFYRTGPYEQYF | TGTGCCAGCAGCTTTTACAGGACAGGGCCCTACGAGCAGTACTTC
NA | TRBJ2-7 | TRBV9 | CASSVGQNSYEQYF | TGTGCCAGCAGCGTCGGACAGAACTCCTACGAGCAGTACTTC
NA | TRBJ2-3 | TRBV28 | CASRGPGLSQYF | TGTGCCAGCAGGGGACCGGGACTTAGTCAGTATTTT
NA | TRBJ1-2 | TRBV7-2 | CASSPRGGFGYTF | TGTGCCAGCAGCCCGAGAGGGGGTTTCGGCTACACCTTC
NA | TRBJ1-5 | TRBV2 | CASSEGRGQPQHF | TGTGCCAGCAGTGAAGGTAGGGGGCAGCCCCAGCATTTT
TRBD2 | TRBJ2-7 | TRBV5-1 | CASSRGTSGGEQYF | TGCGCCAGCAGCCGGGGGACTAGCGGGGGTGAACAGTACTTC
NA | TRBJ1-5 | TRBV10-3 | CAIGQGNQPQHF | TGTGCCATCGGGCAGGGGAATCAGCCCCAGCATTTT
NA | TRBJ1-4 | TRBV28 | CASSFQDRREKLFF | TGTGCCAGCAGTTTCCAGGACAGAAGGGAAAAACTGTTTTTT
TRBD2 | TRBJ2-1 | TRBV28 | CASSSRRRLWGGNEQFF | TGTGCCAGCAGTTCAAGGCGGCGACTGTGGGGGGGAAATGAGCAGTTCTTC
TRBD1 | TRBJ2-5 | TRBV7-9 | CASRATGGRETQYF | TGTGCCAGCAGAGCAACAGGGGGGAGAGAGACCCAGTACTTC